This entry concerns a single T cell receptor (beta chain). What this receptor recognizes is not known. Within one base of it there is no much larger clone, and no base qualities were kept. Each collaborating institution followed its own protocols to collect whole blood in K2EDTA tubes. For TCRbeta analysis, collaborator samples were shipped as frozen whole blood, as isolated PBMCs, or as DNA extracted from either sample type. The source of the sample is a study of blood T cell repertoires in COVID-19 (dated by TCRdb to about 2020). Describing the broader study: The collaborator samples originated in the United States, Italy and Spain and spanned the acute and convalescent phases of COVID-19. The dataset comprised deeply sampled blood TCRbeta repertoires from subjects exposed to, actively infected with, or recovered from COVID-19. HLA class I and class II types, where available, came from metadata supplied by the sample provider rather than from assay-based typing. Samples came from the ongoing ImmuneRACE study (first 160 participants) plus 1,254 subjects from 6 global collaborators. The repertoires were released in a freely available public database intended as a resource for research on the immune response to SARS-CoV-2. Nearly every sample came with metadata listing a de-identified subject ID, COVID-19 status, age in years and sex. The prospective study material was composed of cDNA or gDNA derived from T cells, B-cell-depleted T cells, or PBMCs. Broader findings and caveats from the paper: How much clinical and demographic metadata was included differed by source and by participant, and the metadata was provided uncurated.

The immunoSEQ Assay, a bias-controlled multiplex PCR, was used to amplify TCRbeta CDR3 regions from genomic DNA. The study's own analysis went as follows. Nucleated cell counts per sample were estimated from amplification of reference gene primers within the assay. Sequence reads were collapsed and filtered to measure the absolute abundance of every unique TCRbeta CDR3 rearrangement. For each sample, productive Simpson clonality was calculated as the square root of Simpson's diversity index across productive rearrangements. Held by TCRdb, this immuneACCESS table contains in-frame sequences only and omits some clones. Under half of the omission traces to an unresolved V gene where checked; the cause of the rest is unknown. The V and J calls and clone size come from that table; D and trimming were worked out from the DNA. The sample table holds some 160,000 clones, of which more than 65% were seen once. The top ten hold roughly 4.2% of the sample.

Relative to germline, V is 2 bases shorter and J is 1 base shorter, with 5 bases between their ends. Looking up the germline V gene yields CDR1 SGHRS and CDR2 YFSETQ. The CDR3 holds 13 amino acids from the cysteine to the phenylalanine. Only the CDR3 part of the read is kept: 39 bases, read in frame from the first base. The material sequenced was peripheral blood. This receptor was obtained from a man aged 60 to 69 with acute or convalescent COVID-19. The sequence links TRBV5-1 to TRBJ2-3, with no reliable assignment of the D segment. The CDR3 in this case is CASSFTRTDTQYF. The DNA sequence is TGCGCCAGCAGCTTCACTCGCACAGATACGCAGTATTTT.